This TCR beta chain was profiled in a study of technical replicates of blood from several donors (dated by TCRdb to the late 2010s). About this clone: Its recognized antigen is unknown. Base qualities are missing; no much larger clone stands one base away.

Library preparation was by the immunoSEQ multiplex PCR assay. In TCRdb, the immuneACCESS table is reduced to in-frame sequences with V and J assigned. These tables do not hold every clone; where another copy was compared, an unresolved V gene accounts for under half, and the others remain unexplained. In this sample the table shows 75,000 to 100,000 clones, approximately 94% of which occur a single time. The ten most abundant clones make up around 0.33% of the sample. The CDR3 runs 13 amino acids, cysteine and phenylalanine included. CDR3 DNA is the only sequence kept; it has 39 bases, read in frame from the first base. The V end loses 4 bases and the J end loses 3 bases, and a stretch of 8 bases separates them. Based on the germline V gene, the CDR1 and CDR2 sequences are SGDLS and YYNGEE.

The chain is made from TRBV9 and TRBJ1-5; the D gene is unclear. This TCR derives from a human donor in good health. Sequencing was done on a sample of T cells isolated from PBMCs. For the CDR3, the sequence is CASSPGLNQPQHF. The bases are TGTGCCAGCAGCCCCGGACTCAATCAGCCCCAGCATTTT.